Below, one T cell receptor beta chain is given with its context. Its antigen remains unknown. This specimen belongs to a study of T-cell memory formation after mild COVID-19. Constant-segment primers were used for 5'RACE, and the resulting TCR alpha and TCR beta cDNA libraries carried sample barcodes and UMIs. TCRdb fed the 5' RACE reads into MiXCR, producing one record per CDR3 protein. The sample yields roughly 370,000 distinct CDR3 sequences, roughly 15% seen once. The germline gives CDR1 SGHTA, CDR2 FQGNSA. The CDR3 has 15 amino acids. The V gene lost 5 bases and the J gene lost 5 bases, with 19 bases spanning the gap. General study results and limits: CD4+ contracting clones were found mainly in CM and EM, and CD8+ ones in EMRA.

This sequence joins TRBV7-2 and TRBJ2-7; no firm D call. This receptor was taken from a man between 18 and 35 years old who had mild COVID-19 (a few samples of this study predate the infection). Cell type and time point are not known. The sequenced sample was PBMCs or a T cell subset sorted from them (not recorded which). In DNA, the CDR3 is TGTGCCAGCAGCCTCCGACGAGTTGGTGCCCACGAGCAGTACTTC. Its translation is CASSLRRVGAHEQYF.